This T cell receptor beta chain was observed in a study of blood T cells in healthy people across ages. A sample-barcoded 5' primer and a J-beta primer mix were used in a second PCR of about 7 to 12 cycles. TCRdb passed the 5' RACE reads through MiXCR, listing each CDR3 protein once. The sample has 1.8 million or so distinct CDR3 sequences, about 39% seen once; the top ten hold roughly 23%. In this sample, this clonotype turned up many times. Trimming took 3 bases from V and 8 from J; bases not matched to a gene: 10. Germline V gene data show CDR1 as KGHSH and CDR2 as LQKENI. The CDR3 is made up of 16 amino acids.

This rearrangement joins TRBV18 to TRBJ2-5; TRBD2 agrees at 12 bases. This TCR was recovered from a human donor in good health. The material sequenced was blood. CDR3 residues: CASSPFTSGGFGTQYF. The DNA for the CDR3 is TGTGCCAGCTCACCCTTCACTAGCGGGGGGTTCGGAACCCAGTACTTC.